These 13 T cell receptor beta chains were all obtained from the same sample, sequenced in a study of blood T cell repertoires in COVID-19. The protocol was immunoSEQ multiplex PCR, while the TCRdb copy is restricted to in-frame clones and leaves out a portion. Of about 350,000 clones listed, roughly 84% were seen once; the top ten hold approximately 3.1%. Sequencing used PBMCs or T cells enriched from blood (not recorded which). The receptors were sampled from a woman aged 30 to 39 who had recovered from COVID-19.

The chain recombines TRBV25-1 with TRBJ2-7, with 8 bases fitting TRBD1. CDR1 is MGHDK and CDR2 is SYGVNS in the germline V gene. The CDR3 is made up of 13 amino acids. J gave up 2 bases and V 4 bases, and 1 base lay outside the gene matches. The CDR3 spells CASSGTGTYEQYF. As DNA, the CDR3 is TGTGCCAGCAGTGGGACAGGGACCTACGAGCAGTACTTC.

The chain recombines TRBV3-1 (or the pseudogene TRBV3-2) with TRBJ1-3; possibly TRBD1 for D (5 bases). Germline values: CDR1 LGHDT, CDR2 YNNKEL (reference sequence). Trimming shortened V by 8 bases and J by 4 bases, and 12 bases separated the two germline ends. CDR3 length equals 13 residues. The CDR3 region is CASSTTDGNTIYF. DNA of the CDR3: TGTGCCAGCTCGACGACAGACGGAAACACCATATATTTT.

The chain carries TRBV5-1 and TRBJ2-4, with 7 bases lining up with TRBD1. V shed 4 bases, J shed 7 bases, and the junction held 8 bases outside the gene matches. Germline V gene lookup returns CDR1 SGHRS and CDR2 YFSETQ. The CDR3 consists of 14 residues. The DNA for the CDR3 is TGCGCCAGCAGCCCGGGACAGCACGACAACATTCAGTACTTC. It yields the protein CASSPGQHDNIQYF.

The chain employs TRBV27 and TRBJ1-6, with TRBD1 identical over 12 bases. This CDR3 comprises 14 residues. Trimming took 5 bases from V and 9 from J; bases not matched to a gene: 2. Germline-derived CDR1 and CDR2 are MNHEY and SMNVEV (reference sequence). The CDR3 DNA sequence: TGTGCCAGCAGTGGGGACAGGGGGCTTTCACCCCTCCACTTT. Translation gives CASSGDRGLSPLHF.

The CDR3 coding sequence is TGCGCCAGCAGCCAAGGACAGACTGGCTATGGCTACACCTTC. Encoded protein: CASSQGQTGYGYTF. The V and J genes are TRBV5-1 and TRBJ1-2; a weak D match, TRBD1 (6 bases). Germline CDR1 and CDR2: SGHRS and YFSETQ. There are 14 residues in the CDR3. V lost 4 bases, J lost 4 bases, and 14 bases lay in between.

The rearrangement joins TRBV5-1 to TRBJ1-4, with 7 bases matching TRBD1. The length of the CDR3 is 16 residues. The J segment lost 0 bases and the V segment lost 0 bases, leaving 2 bases of the junction unmatched. Per germline, CDR1 SGHRS and CDR2 YFSETQ. The CDR3 bases are TGCGCCAGCAGCTTGGGGGACAGACCAACTAATGAAAAACTGTTTTTT. Its translation is CASSLGDRPTNEKLFF.

This chain joins TRBV27 and TRBJ2-1; TRBD1 agrees at 11 bases. The CDR3 spans 15 residues. Germline V lookup: CDR1 MNHEY, CDR2 SMNVEV (reference sequence). Unmatched junction bases numbered 4, after V lost 2 bases and J lost 7 bases. The CDR3 loop reads CASSLRDRGINEQFF. As DNA, the CDR3 is TGTGCCAGCAGTTTACGGGACAGGGGGATAAATGAGCAGTTCTTC.

The sample holds a few counts of this clone. The V and J genes are TRBV11-3 and TRBJ2-3; TRBD2 aligns across 9 bases. J gave up 5 bases and V 8 bases, and 8 bases lay outside the gene matches. Germline loops: CDR1 SGHNT, CDR2 YENEEA. The CDR3 sequence is 14 residues long. In DNA, the CDR3 is TGTGCCAGCTCGGGCGGGGGGGCGGAAGATACGCAGTATTTT. Translating gives CASSGGGAEDTQYF. The variable domain in full, with the rest retrieved from reference TRBV11-3 and TRBJ2-3, is EAGVVQSPRYKIIEKKQPVAFWCNPISGHNTLYWYLQNLGQGPELLIRYENEEAVDDSQLPKDRFSAERLKGVDSTLKIQPAELGDSAVYLCASSGGGAEDTQYFGPGTRLTVL.

This chain uses TRBV18 with TRBJ2-5, with D maybe TRBD1 (6 bases). From germline, CDR1 is KGHSH and CDR2 LQKENI. This CDR3 is 15 amino acids long. V was shortened by 6 bases and J by 2 bases, with 16 bases between the two germline ends. As DNA, the CDR3 is TGTGCCAGCTCTGCCCAACAGGGATTTCAAGAGACCCAGTACTTC. Its translation is CASSAQQGFQETQYF.

This clone was counted a few times. The V and J genes are TRBV28 and TRBJ1-6, with D tentatively TRBD1 (5 bases). Germline CDR1 is MDHEN and CDR2 is SYDVKM. Between the trimmed V and J ends, which lost 2 bases and 9 bases, there was a span of 17 bases. The CDR3 is 16 residues long. The CDR3 spells CASSLPTGGEGSPLHF. The CDR3 DNA reads TGTGCCAGCAGTTTACCCACCGGGGGAGAGGGTTCACCCCTCCACTTT. Complete variable domain (other parts from reference TRBV28 and TRBJ1-6): DVKVTQSSRYLVKRTGEKVFLECVQDMDHENMFWYRQDPGLGLRLIYFSYDVKMKEKGDIPEGYSVSREKKERFSLILESASTNQTSMYLCASSLPTGGEGSPLHFGNGTRLTVT.

This clone was recorded once. This chain joins TRBV19 and TRBJ2-2, with 7 positions matching TRBD1. CDR1 and CDR2 from the germline V gene are LNHDA and SQIVND (reference sequence). This CDR3 comprises 14 residues. V shed 7 bases, J shed 1 base, and the junction held 3 bases outside the gene matches. For the CDR3, the DNA is TGTGCCAGTACCGGGACAGTGAACACCGGGGAGCTGTTTTTT. Protein: CASTGTVNTGELFF.

This chain connects TRBV9 to TRBJ1-6; D remains unclear. Germline lookup yields CDR1 SGDLS and CDR2 YYNGEE. With 2 bases removed from V and 10 bases from J, the gap between germline ends came to 13 bases. The CDR3 sequence is 14 residues long. CDR3 loop: CASSVAEESSPLHF. In DNA, the CDR3 is TGTGCCAGCAGCGTGGCCGAGGAGAGCTCACCCCTCCACTTT. Filled out from reference TRBV9 and TRBJ1-6, the complete variable domain reads DSGVTQTPKHLITATGQRVTLRCSPRSGDLSVYWYQQSLDQGLQFLIQYYNGEERAKGNILERFSAQQFPDLHSELNLSSLELGDSALYFCASSVAEESSPLHFGNGTRLTVT.

The CDR3 bases are TGTGCCAGCAGCTCCTTAGCGGGGGGGACCTACAATGAGCAGTTCTTC. Protein product: CASSSLAGGTYNEQFF. The chain combines TRBV7-9 with TRBJ2-1; 11 bases are shared with TRBD2. Trimming at V came to 4 bases and at J to 2 bases, leaving 4 bases not matched to a gene. The CDR3 consists of 16 residues. Germline CDR1 reads SEHNR; CDR2 reads FQNEAQ (reference sequence).